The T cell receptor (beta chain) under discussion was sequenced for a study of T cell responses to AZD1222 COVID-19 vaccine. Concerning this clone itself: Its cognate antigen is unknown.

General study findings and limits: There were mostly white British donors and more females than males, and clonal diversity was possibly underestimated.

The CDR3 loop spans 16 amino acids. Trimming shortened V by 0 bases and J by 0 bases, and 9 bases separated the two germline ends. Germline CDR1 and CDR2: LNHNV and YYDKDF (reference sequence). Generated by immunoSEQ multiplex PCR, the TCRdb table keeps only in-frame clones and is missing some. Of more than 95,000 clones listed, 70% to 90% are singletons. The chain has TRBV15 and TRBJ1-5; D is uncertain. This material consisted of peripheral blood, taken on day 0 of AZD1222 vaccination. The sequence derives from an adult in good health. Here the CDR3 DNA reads TGTGCCACCAGCAGAGATCTCCACCCTAGCAATCAGCCCCAGCATTTT. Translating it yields CATSRDLHPSNQPQHF.